The rows below give T cell receptor beta chains drawn from one sample of a study of T cells after posttransplantation cyclophosphamide. Profiled with immunoSEQ multiplex PCR; TCRdb holds only in-frame clones, not every one. The table records tens of thousands of clones, approximately 73% of them present only once. The sample taken for sequencing was memory CD4+ T cells sorted from PBMCs. Receptors originate from a woman between 55 and 75 years old in good health, CMV-negative, and a related stem cell transplant donor. CDR3s include the opening cysteine and the closing phenylalanine or tryptophan. The order of the fields is clone size, J gene, V gene, D gene, CDR3 DNA, CDR3 protein. A D gene is named only where the DNA matches it firmly. Some rows have no size entry. The others give once, few or many, or a class for an expanded clone.

NA	TRBJ2-1	TRBV5-1	TRBD2	TGCGCCAGCAGCCCGGAGGGACTAGCGATCTCCTACAATGAGCAGTTCTTC	CASSPEGLAISYNEQFF
once	TRBJ1-5	TRBV28	NA	TGTGCCAGCAGTTCGGTGAACAATCAGCCCCAGCATTTT	CASSSVNNQPQHF
few	TRBJ2-5	TRBV7-2	NA	TGTGCCAGCAGCTTGCCGTCACTTCAAGAGACCCAGTACTTC	CASSLPSLQETQYF
NA	TRBJ2-5	TRBV7-9	NA	TGTGCCAGCATGCTCCAGGGGGGAGGAGAGACCCAGTACTTC	CASMLQGGGETQYF
NA	TRBJ1-3	TRBV7-9	NA	TGTGCCAGCAGCTTGACAGCTGCTGGAAACACCATATATTTT	CASSLTAAGNTIYF
NA	TRBJ2-5	TRBV5-6	TRBD1	TGTGCCAGCAGCTTTGGACAGGGGACGGAGACCCAGTACTTC	CASSFGQGTETQYF
NA	TRBJ1-4	TRBV2	NA	TGTGCCTCAAAAGGAGGAGGATTGAGTGAAAAACTGTTTTTT	CASKGGGLSEKLFF
NA	TRBJ2-7	TRBV11-3	TRBD1	TGTGCCAGCAGCTTAGATGAGACAGGGGACTACGAGCAGTACTTC	CASSLDETGDYEQYF
NA	TRBJ2-1	TRBV7-3	NA	TGTGCCAGCAGCTTACAGGGAAGCACCTACAATGAGCAGTTCTTC	CASSLQGSTYNEQFF
NA	TRBJ2-2	TRBV7-2	NA	TGTGCCAGCAGCTTACGACCTACAGGCAGGGGGAACACCGGGGAGCTGTTTTTT	CASSLRPTGRGNTGELFF
NA	TRBJ2-6	TRBV6-1	NA	TGTGCCATTCAGGGCTCTGGGGCCAACGTCCTGACTTTC	CAIQGSGANVLTF
NA	TRBJ2-7	TRBV6-6	NA	TGTGCCAGCACTCCCCGGGGTCAGGGGAACCACGAGCAGTACTTC	CASTPRGQGNHEQYF
few	TRBJ1-6	TRBV10-1	NA	TGCGCCAGCTCCAACAGGAGAAATAATTCACCCCTCCACTTT	CASSNRRNNSPLHF
NA	TRBJ1-1	TRBV9	TRBD1	TGTGCCAGCAGCGCTAGGGGACAGGGGGCCCACACTGAAGCTTTCTTT	CASSARGQGAHTEAFF
NA	TRBJ2-1	TRBV30	NA	TGTGCCTGGAGTGTAGTCTGGCGCAGGGGAAACAATGAGCAGTTCTTC	CAWSVVWRRGNNEQFF
NA	TRBJ2-3	TRBV9	TRBD2	TGTGCCAGCAGCGTAGTTGCGGGGGGGCGGGGAGATACGCAGTATTTT	CASSVVAGGRGDTQYF
NA	TRBJ2-5	TRBV18	NA	TGTGCCAGCTCACCAGGGAGGGAGACCCAGTACTTC	CASSPGRETQYF
NA	TRBJ2-7	TRBV7-2	NA	TGTGCCAGCAGCGGGGAGTCGGGATACACCTACGAGCAGTACTTC	CASSGESGYTYEQYF
once	TRBJ2-7	TRBV7-2	NA	TGTGCCAGCAGCTTAACGGGGAGAGAGCAGTACTTC	CASSLTGREQYF
NA	TRBJ1-5	TRBV6-5	TRBD1	TGTGCCAGCAGGGCCGCGACAGGGGGAGGACAGCCCCAGCATTTT	CASRAATGGGQPQHF
NA	TRBJ1-2	TRBV7-2	NA	TGTGCCAGCAGCTTAGCTTCAGGGAACTATGGCTACACCTTC	CASSLASGNYGYTF
NA	TRBJ2-4	TRBV5-6	TRBD2	TGTGCCAGCAGCAACTACTGGGCGGGGGGGAAAAACATTCAGTACTTC	CASSNYWAGGKNIQYF
NA	TRBJ1-6	TRBV30	TRBD1	TGTGCCTGGTCGGAGGGACAGGCGGTTTCACCCCTCCACTTT	CAWSEGQAVSPLHF
NA	TRBJ1-4	TRBV6-6	NA	TGTGCCAGCAGTCGGGGGGGCATAGAGGAAAAACTGTTTTTT	CASSRGGIEEKLFF
NA	TRBJ1-3	TRBV19	NA	TGTGCCAGTAGTATACCCCGGACAAACTCTGGAAACACCATATATTTT	CASSIPRTNSGNTIYF
few	TRBJ1-4	TRBV9	NA	TGTGCCAGCAGCGTAGGATGGGGGGGCAGGGCTAATGAAAAACTGTTTTTT	CASSVGWGGRANEKLFF
once	TRBJ2-7	TRBV14	TRBD2	TGTGCCAGCAGCCCACTAGCGGTTGGATACGAGCAGTACTTC	CASSPLAVGYEQYF
NA	TRBJ1-1	TRBV18	NA	TGTGCCAGCTCACCACAGAACAGGGCTTCCAACACTGAAGCTTTCTTT	CASSPQNRASNTEAFF
medium-sized	TRBJ1-4	TRBV19	NA	TGTGCCACCGGGGGATGGAGTGGTGAAAAACTGTTTTTT	CATGGWSGEKLFF
NA	TRBJ1-1	TRBV6-6	TRBD1	TGTGCCAGCAGGAATAAAAGGGGGCCGTTTGAAACTTTCTTT	CASRNKRGPFETFF
NA	TRBJ1-2	TRBV5-5	TRBD1	TGTGCCAGCAGCGAAGGGACAGGGATTGGCTACACCTTC	CASSEGTGIGYTF